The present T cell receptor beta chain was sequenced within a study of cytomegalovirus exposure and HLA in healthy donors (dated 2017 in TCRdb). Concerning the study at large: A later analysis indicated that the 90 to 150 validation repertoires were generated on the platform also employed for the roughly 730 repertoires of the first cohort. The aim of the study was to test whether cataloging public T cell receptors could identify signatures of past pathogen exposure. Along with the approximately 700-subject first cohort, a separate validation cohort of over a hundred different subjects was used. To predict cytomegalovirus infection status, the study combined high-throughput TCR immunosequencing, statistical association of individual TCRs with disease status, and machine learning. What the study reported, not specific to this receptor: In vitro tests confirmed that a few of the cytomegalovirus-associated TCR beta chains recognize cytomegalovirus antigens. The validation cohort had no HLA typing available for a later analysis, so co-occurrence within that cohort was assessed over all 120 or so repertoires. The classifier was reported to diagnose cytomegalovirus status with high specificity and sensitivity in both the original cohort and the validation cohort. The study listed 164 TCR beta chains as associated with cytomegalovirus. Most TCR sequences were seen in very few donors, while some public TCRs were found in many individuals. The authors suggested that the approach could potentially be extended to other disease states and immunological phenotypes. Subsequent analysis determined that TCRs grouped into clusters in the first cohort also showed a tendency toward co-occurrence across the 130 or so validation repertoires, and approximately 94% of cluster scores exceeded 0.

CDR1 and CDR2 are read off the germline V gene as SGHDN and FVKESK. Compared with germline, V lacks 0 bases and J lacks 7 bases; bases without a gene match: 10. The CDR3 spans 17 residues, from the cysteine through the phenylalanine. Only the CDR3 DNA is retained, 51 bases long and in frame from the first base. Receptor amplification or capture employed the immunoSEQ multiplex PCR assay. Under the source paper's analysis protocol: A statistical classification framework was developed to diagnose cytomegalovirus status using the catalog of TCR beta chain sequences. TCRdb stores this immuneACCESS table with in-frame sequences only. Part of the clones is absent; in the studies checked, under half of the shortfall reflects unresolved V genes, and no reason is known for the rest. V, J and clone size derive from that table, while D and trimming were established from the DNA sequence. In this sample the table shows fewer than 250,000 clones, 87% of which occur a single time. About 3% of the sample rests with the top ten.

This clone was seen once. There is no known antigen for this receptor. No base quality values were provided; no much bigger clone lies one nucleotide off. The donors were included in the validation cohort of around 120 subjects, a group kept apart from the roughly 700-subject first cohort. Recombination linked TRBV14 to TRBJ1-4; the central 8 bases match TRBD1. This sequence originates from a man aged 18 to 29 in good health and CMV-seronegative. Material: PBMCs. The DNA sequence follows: TGTGCCAGCAGCCAAGATTCCCTCAGGACAGGGTTTGAAAAACTGTTTTTT. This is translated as CASSQDSLRTGFEKLFF.